This T cell receptor beta chain was profiled in a study of Graves' ophthalmopathy and Graves' hyperthyroidism. Note on this clonotype: Relative to the germline gene, one junction end is altered; a read error may explain this.

RNA served as the template for amplifying TCR beta CDR3 regions. The first round was an RT-PCR with HTBI primers, and the second round was a multiplex PCR. TCRdb re-called the multiplex PCR reads with MiXCR, one entry per CDR3 protein. Seen here are approximately 41,000 distinct CDR3 sequences, 45% to 60% observed once, and the top ten hold 15% to 20%. Every ophthalmopathy donor presented moderate-to-severe activity, CAS ≥3, NOSPECS ≥4 and duration under 3 months. Uncontrolled infections, pregnancy, lactation or other autoimmune diseases led to patient exclusion. Germline CDR1 SGHVS, CDR2 FNYEAQ. This CDR3 region has 14 residues.

The specimen sequenced was peripheral blood. The chain combines TRBV7-6 with TRBJ1-5; TRBD1 agrees at 10 bases. The receptor was isolated from an adult man with Graves' ophthalmopathy. CDR3 sequence reads: CASKEGQGYTGELF. In DNA, the CDR3 is TGTGCCAGCAAGGAGGGACAGGGGTACACCGGGGAGCTGTTT.